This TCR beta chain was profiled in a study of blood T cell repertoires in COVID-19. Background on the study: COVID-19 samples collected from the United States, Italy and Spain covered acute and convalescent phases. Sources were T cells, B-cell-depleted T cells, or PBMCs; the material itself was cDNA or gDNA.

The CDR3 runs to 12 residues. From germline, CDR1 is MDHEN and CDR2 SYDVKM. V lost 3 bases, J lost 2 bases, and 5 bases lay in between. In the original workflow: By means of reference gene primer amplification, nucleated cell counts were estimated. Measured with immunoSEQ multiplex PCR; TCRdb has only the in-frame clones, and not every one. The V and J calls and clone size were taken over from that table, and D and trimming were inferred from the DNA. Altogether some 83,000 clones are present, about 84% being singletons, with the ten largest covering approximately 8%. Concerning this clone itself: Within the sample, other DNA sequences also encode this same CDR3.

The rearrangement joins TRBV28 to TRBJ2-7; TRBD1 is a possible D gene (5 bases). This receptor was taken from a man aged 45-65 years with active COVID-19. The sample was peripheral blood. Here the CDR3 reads CASSLTAYEQYF. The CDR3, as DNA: TGTGCCAGCAGTTTGACAGCCTACGAGCAGTACTTC.